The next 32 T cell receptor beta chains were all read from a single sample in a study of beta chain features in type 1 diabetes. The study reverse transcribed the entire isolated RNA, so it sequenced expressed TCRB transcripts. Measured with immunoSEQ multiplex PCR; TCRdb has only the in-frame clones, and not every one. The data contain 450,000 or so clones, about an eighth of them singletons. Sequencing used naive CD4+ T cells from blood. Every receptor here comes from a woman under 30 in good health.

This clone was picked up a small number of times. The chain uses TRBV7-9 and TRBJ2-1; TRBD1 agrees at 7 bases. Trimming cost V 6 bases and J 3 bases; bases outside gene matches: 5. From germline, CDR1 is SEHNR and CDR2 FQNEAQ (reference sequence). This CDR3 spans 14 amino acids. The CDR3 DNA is TGTGCCAGCAGGCTGGGGACAGACTACAATGAGCAGTTCTTC. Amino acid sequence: CASRLGTDYNEQFF. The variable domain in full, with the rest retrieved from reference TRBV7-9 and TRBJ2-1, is DTGVSQNPRHKITKRGQNVTFRCDPISEHNRLYWYRQTLGQGPEFLTYFQNEAQLEKSRLLSDRFSAERPKGSFSTLEIQRTEQGDSAMYLCASRLGTDYNEQFFGPGTRLTVL.

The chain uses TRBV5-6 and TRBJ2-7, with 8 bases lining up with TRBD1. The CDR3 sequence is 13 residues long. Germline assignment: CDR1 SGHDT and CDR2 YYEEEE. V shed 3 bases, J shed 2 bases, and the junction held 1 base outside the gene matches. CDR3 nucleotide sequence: TGTGCCAGCAGCTGGACAGGGACCTACGAGCAGTACTTC. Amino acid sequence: CASSWTGTYEQYF.

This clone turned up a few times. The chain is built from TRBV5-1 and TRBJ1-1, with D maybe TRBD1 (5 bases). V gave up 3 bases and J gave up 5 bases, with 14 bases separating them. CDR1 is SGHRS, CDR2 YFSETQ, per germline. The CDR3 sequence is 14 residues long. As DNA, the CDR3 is TGCGCCAGCAGCTCCTCGCCGGGGCAGACTGAAGCTTTCTTT. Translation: CASSSSPGQTEAFF.

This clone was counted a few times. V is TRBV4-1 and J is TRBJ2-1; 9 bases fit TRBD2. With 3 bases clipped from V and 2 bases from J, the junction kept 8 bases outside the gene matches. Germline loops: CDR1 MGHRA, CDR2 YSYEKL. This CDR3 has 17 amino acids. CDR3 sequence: CASSHHRLAVTYNEQFF. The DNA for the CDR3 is TGCGCCAGCAGCCACCACCGACTAGCGGTGACCTACAATGAGCAGTTCTTC.

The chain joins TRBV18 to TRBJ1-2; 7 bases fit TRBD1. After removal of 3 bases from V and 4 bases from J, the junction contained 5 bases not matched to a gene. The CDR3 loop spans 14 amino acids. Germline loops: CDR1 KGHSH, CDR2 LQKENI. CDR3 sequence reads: CASSPSTGTYGYTF. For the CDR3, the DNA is TGTGCCAGCTCACCTTCGACAGGGACCTATGGCTACACCTTC.

The CDR3 DNA is TGTGCTAGTGGTCAGGGGACAGCCGAAAAACTGTTTTTT. Amino acid sequence: CASGQGTAEKLFF. The chain carries TRBV12-5 and TRBJ1-4; 7 bases align to TRBD1. V lost 5 bases to trimming and J lost 8 bases; unmatched junction nucleotides: 5. This CDR3 region has 13 residues. The germline CDR1 and CDR2 sequences are LGHNT and FRNRAP. Drawing the rest from reference TRBV12-5 and TRBJ1-4, the complete variable domain is DARVTQTPRHKVTEMGQEVTMRCQPILGHNTVFWYRQTMMQGLELLAYFRNRAPLDDSGMPKDRFSAEMPDATLATLKIQPSEPRDSAVYFCASGQGTAEKLFFGSGTQLSVL.

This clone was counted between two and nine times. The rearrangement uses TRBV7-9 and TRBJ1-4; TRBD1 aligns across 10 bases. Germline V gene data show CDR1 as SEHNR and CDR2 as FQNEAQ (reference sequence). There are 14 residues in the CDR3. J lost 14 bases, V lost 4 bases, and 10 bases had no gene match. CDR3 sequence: CASSSRDRGLRLFF. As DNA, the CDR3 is TGTGCCAGCAGCTCCCGGGACAGGGGTTTGCGGCTGTTTTTT. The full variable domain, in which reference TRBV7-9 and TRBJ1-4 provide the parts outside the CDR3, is DTGVSQNPRHKITKRGQNVTFRCDPISEHNRLYWYRQTLGQGPEFLTYFQNEAQLEKSRLLSDRFSAERPKGSFSTLEIQRTEQGDSAMYLCASSSRDRGLRLFFGSGTQLSVL.

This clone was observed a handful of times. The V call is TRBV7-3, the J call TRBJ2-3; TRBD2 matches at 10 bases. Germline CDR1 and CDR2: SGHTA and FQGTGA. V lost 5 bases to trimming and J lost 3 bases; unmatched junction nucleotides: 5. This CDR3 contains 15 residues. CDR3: CASSQSGLATDTQYF. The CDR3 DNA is TGTGCCAGCAGCCAATCGGGACTAGCGACAGATACGCAGTATTTT.

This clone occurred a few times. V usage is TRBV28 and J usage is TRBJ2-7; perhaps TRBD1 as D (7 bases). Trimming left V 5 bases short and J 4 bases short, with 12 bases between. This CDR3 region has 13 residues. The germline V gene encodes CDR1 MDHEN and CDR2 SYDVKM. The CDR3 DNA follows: TGTGCCAGCAGTGGAGGGACAGCTTACGAGCAGTACGTC. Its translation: CASSGGTAYEQYV.

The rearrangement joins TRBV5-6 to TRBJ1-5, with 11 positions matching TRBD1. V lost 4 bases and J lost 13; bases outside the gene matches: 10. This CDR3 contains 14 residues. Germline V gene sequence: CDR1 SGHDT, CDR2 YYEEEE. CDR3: CASSAGQGAVKQHF. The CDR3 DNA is TGTGCCAGCAGCGCCGGACAGGGGGCCGTGAAGCAGCATTTT.

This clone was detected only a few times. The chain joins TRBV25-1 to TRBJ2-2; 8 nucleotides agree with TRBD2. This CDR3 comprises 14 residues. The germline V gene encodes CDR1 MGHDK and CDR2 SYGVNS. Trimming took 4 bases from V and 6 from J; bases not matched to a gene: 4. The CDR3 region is CASSVGLASGELFF. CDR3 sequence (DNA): TGTGCCAGCAGTGTAGGACTAGCTTCCGGGGAGCTGTTTTTT.

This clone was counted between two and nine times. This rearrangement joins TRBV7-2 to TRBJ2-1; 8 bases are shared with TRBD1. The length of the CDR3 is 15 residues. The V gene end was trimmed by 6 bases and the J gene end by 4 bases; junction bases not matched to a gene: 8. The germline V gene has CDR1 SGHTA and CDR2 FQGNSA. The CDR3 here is CASSQPGQAYNEQFF. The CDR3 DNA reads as TGTGCCAGCAGTCAACCGGGACAGGCTTACAATGAGCAGTTCTTC.

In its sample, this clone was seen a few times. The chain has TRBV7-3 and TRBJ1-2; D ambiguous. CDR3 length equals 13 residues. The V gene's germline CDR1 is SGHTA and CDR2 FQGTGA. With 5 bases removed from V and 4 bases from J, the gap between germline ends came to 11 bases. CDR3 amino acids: CASSLDGVYGYTF. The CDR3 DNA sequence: TGTGCCAGCAGCCTCGACGGGGTCTATGGCTACACCTTC.

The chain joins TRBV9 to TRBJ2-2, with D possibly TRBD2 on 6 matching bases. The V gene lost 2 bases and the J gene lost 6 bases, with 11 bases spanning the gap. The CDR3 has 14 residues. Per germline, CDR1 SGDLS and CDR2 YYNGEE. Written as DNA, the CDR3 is TGTGCCAGCAGCGTTGTTTCTAGCGCCGGGGAGCTGTTTTTT. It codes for CASSVVSSAGELFF.

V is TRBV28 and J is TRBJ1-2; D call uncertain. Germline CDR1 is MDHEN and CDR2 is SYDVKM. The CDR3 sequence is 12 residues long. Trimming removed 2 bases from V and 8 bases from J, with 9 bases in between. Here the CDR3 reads CASSLARWGYTF. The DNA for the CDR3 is TGTGCCAGCAGTTTAGCTCGGTGGGGCTACACCTTC.

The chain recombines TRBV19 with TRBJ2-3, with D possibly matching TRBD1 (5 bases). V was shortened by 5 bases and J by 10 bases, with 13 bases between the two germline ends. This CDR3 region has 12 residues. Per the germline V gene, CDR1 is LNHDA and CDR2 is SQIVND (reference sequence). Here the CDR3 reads CASSPPTTAQYF. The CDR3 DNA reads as TGTGCCAGTAGTCCACCGACGACAGCGCAGTATTTT.

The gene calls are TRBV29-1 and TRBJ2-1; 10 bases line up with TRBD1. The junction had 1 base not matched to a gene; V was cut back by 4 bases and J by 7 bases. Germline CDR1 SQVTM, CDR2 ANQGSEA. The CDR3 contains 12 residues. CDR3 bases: TGCAGCGTTGGGACAGGGGGTAATGAGCAGTTCTTC. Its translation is CSVGTGGNEQFF.

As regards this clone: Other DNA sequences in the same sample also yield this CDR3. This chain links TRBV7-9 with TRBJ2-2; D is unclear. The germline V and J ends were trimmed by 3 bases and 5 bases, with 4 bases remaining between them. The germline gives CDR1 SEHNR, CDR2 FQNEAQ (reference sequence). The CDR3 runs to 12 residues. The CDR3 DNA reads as TGTGCCAGCAGCTTGTCGACCGGGGAGCTGTTTTTT. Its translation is CASSLSTGELFF.

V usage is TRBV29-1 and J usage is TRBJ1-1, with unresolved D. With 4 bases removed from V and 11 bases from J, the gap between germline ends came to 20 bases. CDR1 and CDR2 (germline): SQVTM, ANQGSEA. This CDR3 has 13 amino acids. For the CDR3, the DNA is TGCAGCGTTGGGACCTCCGCTGGTGTTAGGGCTTTCTTT. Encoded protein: CSVGTSAGVRAFF. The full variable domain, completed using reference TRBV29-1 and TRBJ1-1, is SAVISQKPSRDICQRGTSLTIQCQVDSQVTMMFWYRQQPGQSLTLIATANQGSEATYESGFVIDKFPISRPNLTFSTLTVSNMSPEDSSIYLCSVGTSAGVRAFFGQGTRLTVV.

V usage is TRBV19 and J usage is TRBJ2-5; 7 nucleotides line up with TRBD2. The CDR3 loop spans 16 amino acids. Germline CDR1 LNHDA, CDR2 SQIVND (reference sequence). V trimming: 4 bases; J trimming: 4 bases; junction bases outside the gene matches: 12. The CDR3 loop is CASSSLSWGGGETQYF. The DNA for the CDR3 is TGTGCCAGTAGTAGCTTATCTTGGGGGGGAGGAGAGACCCAGTACTTC.

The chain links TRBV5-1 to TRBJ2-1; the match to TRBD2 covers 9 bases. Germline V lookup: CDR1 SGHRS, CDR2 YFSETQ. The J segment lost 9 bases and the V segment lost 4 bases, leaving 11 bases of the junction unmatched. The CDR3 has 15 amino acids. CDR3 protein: CASSPLAGEGAEQFF. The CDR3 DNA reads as TGCGCCAGCAGCCCCTTAGCGGGAGAGGGGGCTGAGCAGTTCTTC.

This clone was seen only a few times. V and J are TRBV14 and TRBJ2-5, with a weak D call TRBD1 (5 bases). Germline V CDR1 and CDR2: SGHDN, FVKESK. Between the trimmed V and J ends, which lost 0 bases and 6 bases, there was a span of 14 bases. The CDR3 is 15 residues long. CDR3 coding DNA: TGTGCCAGCAGCCAAGAGGGCTCCCAGGGAAAGACCCAGTACTTC. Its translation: CASSQEGSQGKTQYF.

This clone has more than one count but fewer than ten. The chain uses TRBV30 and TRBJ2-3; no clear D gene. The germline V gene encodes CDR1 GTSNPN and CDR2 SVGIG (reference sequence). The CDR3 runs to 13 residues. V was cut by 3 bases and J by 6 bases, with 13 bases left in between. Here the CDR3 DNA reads TGTGCCTGGAGCTCCGATGGGGTTGATACGCAGTATTTT. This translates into CAWSSDGVDTQYF.

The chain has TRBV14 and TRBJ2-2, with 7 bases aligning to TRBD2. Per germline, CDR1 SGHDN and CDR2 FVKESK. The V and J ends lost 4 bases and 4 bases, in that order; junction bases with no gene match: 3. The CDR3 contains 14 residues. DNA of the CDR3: TGTGCCAGCAGCCGCGGGAGAGCCACCGGGGAGCTGTTTTTT. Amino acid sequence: CASSRGRATGELFF.

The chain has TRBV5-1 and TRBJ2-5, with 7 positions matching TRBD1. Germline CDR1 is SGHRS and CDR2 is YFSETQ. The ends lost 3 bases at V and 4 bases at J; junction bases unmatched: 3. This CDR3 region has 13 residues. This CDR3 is CASSSNRGETQYF. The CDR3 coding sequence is TGCGCCAGCAGCTCAAACAGGGGAGAGACCCAGTACTTC.

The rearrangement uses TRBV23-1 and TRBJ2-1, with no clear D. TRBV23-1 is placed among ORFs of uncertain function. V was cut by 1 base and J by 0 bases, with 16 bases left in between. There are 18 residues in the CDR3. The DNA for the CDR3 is TGCGCCAGCAGTCAATATCCCCGATGTGAGAGCTCCTACAATGAGCAGTTCTTC. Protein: CASSQYPRCESSYNEQFF.

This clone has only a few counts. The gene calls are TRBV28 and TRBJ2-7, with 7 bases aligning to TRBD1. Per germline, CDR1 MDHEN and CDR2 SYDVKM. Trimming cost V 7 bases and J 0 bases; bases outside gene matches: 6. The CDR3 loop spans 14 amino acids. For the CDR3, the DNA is TGTGCCAGCACCCCACAGGGGAGCTCCTACGAGCAGTACGTC. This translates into CASTPQGSSYEQYV.

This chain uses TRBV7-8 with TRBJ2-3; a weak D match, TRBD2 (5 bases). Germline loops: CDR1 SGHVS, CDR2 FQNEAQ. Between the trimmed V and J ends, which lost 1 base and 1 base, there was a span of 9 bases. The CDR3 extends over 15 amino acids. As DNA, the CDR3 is TGTGCCAGCAGCTTAGAGCCAGCGGGCACAGATACGCAGTATTTT. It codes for CASSLEPAGTDTQYF.

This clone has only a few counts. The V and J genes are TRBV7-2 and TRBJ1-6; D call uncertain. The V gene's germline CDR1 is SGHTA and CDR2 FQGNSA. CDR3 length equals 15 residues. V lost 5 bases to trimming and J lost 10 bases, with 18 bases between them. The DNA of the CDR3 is TGTGCCAGCAGCCCGCTGGGGTCGTGGGGATCACCCCTCCACTTT. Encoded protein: CASSPLGSWGSPLHF.

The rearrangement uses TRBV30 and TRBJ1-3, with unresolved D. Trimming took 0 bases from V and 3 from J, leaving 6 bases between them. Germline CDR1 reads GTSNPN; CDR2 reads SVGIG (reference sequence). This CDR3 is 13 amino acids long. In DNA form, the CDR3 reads TGTGCCTGGAGTGTTTCATTTGGAAACACCATATATTTT. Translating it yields CAWSVSFGNTIYF.

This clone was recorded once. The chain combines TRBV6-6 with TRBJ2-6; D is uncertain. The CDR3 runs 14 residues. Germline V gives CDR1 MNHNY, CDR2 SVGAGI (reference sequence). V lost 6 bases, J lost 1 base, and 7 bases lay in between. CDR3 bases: TGTGCCAGCAGGCCCAGGTCTGGGGCCAACGTCCTGACTTTC. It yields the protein CASRPRSGANVLTF.

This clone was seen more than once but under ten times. Here the CDR3 DNA reads TGCGCCAGCAGCTTTTTGCGAGCGGGAGCCTCCTACGAGCAGTACTTC. It specifies CASSFLRAGASYEQYF. The chain combines TRBV5-1 with TRBJ2-7, with 8 bases aligning to TRBD2. The V and J ends lost 2 bases and 0 bases, in that order; junction bases with no gene match: 7. This CDR3 is built from 16 residues. Germline lookup yields CDR1 SGHRS and CDR2 YFSETQ.